The table lists the clone carrying this T cell receptor beta chain with many counts. Its antigen is undetermined. The V end lost 10 bases, the J end lost 5 bases, and 22 bases lay between the germline ends. The CDR3 length is 15 residues. From about 400 ng of RNA, a library with molecular barcoded alpha/delta and beta/gamma adaptors was made. TCRdb fed the reads into MiXCR, producing one record per CDR3 protein. The sample lists around 26,000 distinct CDR3 sequences, about an eighth occurring once. These data come from a study of read filtering for tumor transcriptome and immune sequencing. Study details: Mean patient age was around 66 years, range roughly 45 to 85; 17 to 20 male, about 15 female. Per sample, TCR-region reads ranged about 4.05 to 11 million by IR-seq, about 80 to 1,400 by RNA-seq.

Study results and limitations: Correlation between methods rose after single-read clonotypes were removed. Even smaller IR-seq throughput identified most shared clonotypes.

The sequence was collected from a donor aged 40 or over with multiple myeloma. The sample taken for sequencing was a population of CD138-negative cells sorted from bone marrow. This chain links TRBV12-3 or TRBV12-4 with TRBJ2-3; D perhaps matches TRBD2 (7 bases). The CDR3 reads CATNTGGGSGDTQYF. CDR3 DNA sequence: TGTGCCACCAATACGGGGGGCGGGAGTGGAGATACGCAGTATTTT.